This TCR beta chain was documented in a study of T-cell memory formation after mild COVID-19. A single record per CDR3 protein comes from TCRdb applying MiXCR to the 5' RACE reads. Here the sample spans 400,000 to 550,000 distinct CDR3 sequences, roughly 23% being singletons. Germline trimming cut 5 bases from V and 0 bases from J; bases unmatched to any gene: 15. This CDR3 has 18 amino acids. Germline V gene data show CDR1 as DFQATT and CDR2 as SNEGSKA (reference sequence). The clonotype comes from an adult woman who had mild COVID-19 (a few samples of this study predate the infection). Cell type and time point are not known. The sequenced material came from PBMCs or a T cell subset sorted from them (not recorded which). The V call is TRBV20-1, the J call TRBJ2-5; 10 positions agree with TRBD2. CDR3 sequence (DNA): TGCAGTGCTCGAAAGCGGGGGGGGTTGCCGACGTACCAAGAGACCCAGTACTTC. It translates to CSARKRGGLPTYQETQYF.